This passage covers 21 T cell receptor beta chains from one sample sequenced in a study of vaccination and CD4 T cells after COVID-19. Their antigens remain unidentified. Treatment reported: approximately nine-day PBMC culture with coronavirus spike peptide pools or control peptides (ViraFEST assay). The assay that was used to sequence DNA from cultured CD4+ T cells was the Oncomine TCR Beta short-read assay. TCRdb reanalysed the PCR reads using MiXCR and keeps one entry per CDR3 protein. This repertoire shows roughly 12,000 distinct CDR3 sequences, roughly 48% found once; its top ten account for around a fifth. The sequenced sample was CD4+ T cells from blood, cultured in vitro. The source of these receptors is a human donor who had recovered from COVID-19.

The genes are TRBV5-6 and TRBJ2-7; 8 bases agree with TRBD1. The trim removed 3 bases at V and 2 bases at J, leaving 1 base unmatched. In germline, CDR1 is SGHDT, CDR2 YYEEEE. The CDR3 is made up of 13 amino acids. The CDR3 loop is CASSSTGAYEQYF. CDR3 nucleotides: TGTGCCAGCAGCTCGACAGGGGCCTACGAGCAGTACTTC.

This chain links TRBV20-1 with TRBJ1-3; D call uncertain. The CDR3 has 14 amino acids. Germline V gene sequence: CDR1 DFQATT, CDR2 SNEGSKA (reference sequence). Trimming shortened V by 1 base and J by 3 bases, and 10 bases separated the two germline ends. As DNA, the CDR3 is TGCAGTGCTAGAGCCCCGGACTTTGGAAACACCATATATTTT. The encoded protein is CSARAPDFGNTIYF.

The chain combines TRBV6-1 with TRBJ1-5, with 8 positions matching TRBD1. CDR3 length: 16 amino acids. Germline loops: CDR1 MNHNS, CDR2 SASEGT. The V gene end was trimmed by 5 bases and the J gene end by 6 bases; junction bases not matched to a gene: 12. The chain's CDR3 is CASSRTTDRDSQPQHF. CDR3 DNA: TGTGCCAGCAGTCGGACCACGGACAGGGACAGTCAGCCCCAGCATTTT.

V gene TRBV7-9 combines with J gene TRBJ2-7; D is unclear. The ends were cut back, 3 bases at V and 1 base at J, with 1 base in the middle. This CDR3 is built from 11 residues. Germline V CDR1 and CDR2: SEHNR, FQNEAQ (reference sequence). This CDR3 is CASSFSYEQYF. The CDR3, as DNA: TGTGCCAGCAGCTTTTCCTACGAGCAGTACTTC.

The chain has TRBV7-3 and TRBJ2-6; either TRBD1 or TRBD2 may supply D (5 bases each). CDR1 SGHTA and CDR2 FQGTGA come from the germline V gene. The CDR3 length is 16 residues. Trimming left V 5 bases short and J 1 base short, with 12 bases between. The CDR3 sequence: CASSRDGYSGANVLTF. DNA of the CDR3: TGTGCCAGCAGCCGGGACGGTTATTCTGGGGCCAACGTCCTGACTTTC.

This chain uses TRBV12-3 or TRBV12-4 with TRBJ1-5; no clear D gene. The CDR3 has 15 amino acids. V dropped 6 bases and J dropped 9 bases, with 21 bases sitting between them. The CDR3 nucleotides read TGTGCCAGCAGGTACGGAGGAGGGAAACGGCCGCCCCAGCATTTT. It is translated as CASRYGGGKRPPQHF.

The chain carries TRBV20-1 and TRBJ1-1; TRBD1 is a possible D gene (5 bases). The CDR3 is 13 residues long. V shed 3 bases and J shed 2 bases, with 10 bases lying between them. Germline CDR1 DFQATT, CDR2 SNEGSKA (reference sequence). This CDR3 is CSASGGTNTEAFF. In DNA form, the CDR3 reads TGCAGTGCTAGCGGGGGGACCAACACTGAAGCTTTCTTT.

The V call is TRBV7-3, the J call TRBJ2-3; 9 bases map to TRBD1. Losses at the gene ends were 2 bases for V and 5 bases for J; bases not matched to a gene: 2. Germline assignment: CDR1 SGHTA and CDR2 FQGTGA. This CDR3 comprises 14 residues. CDR3: CASSLRGQGDTQYF. Written as DNA, the CDR3 is TGTGCCAGCAGCTTACGGGGACAGGGAGATACGCAGTATTTT.

V gene TRBV20-1 combines with J gene TRBJ2-7, with D possibly TRBD1 on 6 matching bases. Germline values: CDR1 DFQATT, CDR2 SNEGSKA (reference sequence). The V gene lost 5 bases and the J gene lost 4 bases, with 15 bases spanning the gap. CDR3 size: 13 residues. CDR3 in amino acids: CSAHDRTTYEQYF. CDR3 bases: TGCAGTGCTCATGACAGGACAACTTACGAGCAGTACTTC.

This chain joins TRBV2 and TRBJ2-5; unclear D gene. Germline-derived CDR1 and CDR2 are SNHLY and FYNNEI. This CDR3 has 12 residues. Trimming left V 6 bases short and J 3 bases short, with 8 bases between. Here the CDR3 reads CASSRREETQYF. Written as DNA, the CDR3 is TGTGCCAGCAGCCGACGAGAAGAGACCCAGTACTTC.

In its sample, this clonotype was seen a few times. The chain carries TRBV12-3 or TRBV12-4 and TRBJ2-7; D not certain. The CDR3 has 14 amino acids. V lost 6 bases to trimming and J lost 4 bases, with 16 bases between them. The CDR3 coding sequence is TGTGCCAGCAGCCGGTCTAGAGTTGGGTACGAGCAGTACTTC. Its protein product is CASSRSRVGYEQYF.

This clonotype was observed a handful of times. The rearrangement joins TRBV20-1 to TRBJ1-5, with D unresolved. The germline gives CDR1 DFQATT, CDR2 SNEGSKA (reference sequence). Trimming took 6 bases from V and 1 from J, leaving 13 bases between them. The CDR3 sequence is 14 residues long. The CDR3: CSATGGGSNQPQHF. DNA for the CDR3: TGCAGTGCCACGGGAGGTGGAAGCAATCAGCCCCAGCATTTT.

In its sample, this clonotype was seen a few times. The rearrangement joins TRBV5-4 to TRBJ2-5; D gene uncertain. Looked up from germline, CDR1 is SGHNT and CDR2 is YYREEE (reference sequence). The length of the CDR3 is 15 residues. Deletions cut 0 bases from V and 4 bases from J, with 13 bases between. CDR3 bases: TGTGCCAGCAGCTTGGTTTCCGGATGGGGAGAGACCCAGTACTTC. This translates into CASSLVSGWGETQYF. The whole variable domain, remainder taken from reference TRBV5-4 and TRBJ2-5, is ETGVTQSPTHLIKTRGQQVTLRCSSQSGHNTVSWYQQALGQGPQFIFQYYREEENGRGNFPPRFSGLQFPNYSSELNVNALELDDSALYLCASSLVSGWGETQYFGPGTRLLVL.

The chain combines TRBV7-9 with TRBJ2-1; D perhaps matches TRBD2 (7 bases). The germline V gene encodes CDR1 SEHNR and CDR2 FQNEAQ (reference sequence). V lost 3 bases and J 4 bases, leaving 16 bases between the germline ends. The CDR3 runs to 16 residues. CDR3 in amino acids: CASSLGGGREYNEQFF. CDR3 sequence (DNA): TGTGCCAGCAGCTTGGGGGGCGGGAGAGAATACAATGAGCAGTTCTTC.

The J gene is TRBJ2-1, the V gene TRBV5-1; possibly TRBD2 for D (6 bases). The germline CDR1 and CDR2 sequences are SGHRS and YFSETQ. The CDR3 sequence is 16 residues long. The germline V and J ends were trimmed by 5 bases and 2 bases, with 17 bases remaining between them. The CDR3 loop reads CASSNGGGITYNEQFF. The DNA of the CDR3 is TGCGCCAGCAGTAACGGAGGAGGGATTACCTACAATGAGCAGTTCTTC.

A few counts support this clonotype. The chain couples TRBV10-3 to TRBJ2-7, with TRBD1 as a possible D gene (6 bases). Trimming shortened V by 3 bases and J by 2 bases, and 14 bases separated the two germline ends. Germline V gene sequence: CDR1 ENHRY, CDR2 SYGVKD. The CDR3 extends over 15 amino acids. The CDR3 sequence: CAISDARGNTYEQYF. DNA of the CDR3: TGTGCCATCAGTGACGCGAGGGGGAATACCTACGAGCAGTACTTC.

The chain uses TRBV7-9 and TRBJ2-1; the match to TRBD2 covers 7 bases. CDR3 length: 17 residues. The J segment lost 6 bases and the V segment lost 5 bases, leaving 16 bases of the junction unmatched. CDR1 SEHNR and CDR2 FQNEAQ come from the germline V gene (reference sequence). In nucleotides, the CDR3 is TGTGCCAGCAGCCCCCCCTTCAGGCTAGCGGTGTCCAATGAGCAGTTCTTC. Translating it yields CASSPPFRLAVSNEQFF.

The chain uses TRBV2 and TRBJ2-7, with a tentative D call TRBD2 (5 bases). CDR1 and CDR2 (germline): SNHLY, FYNNEI. The CDR3 runs 12 residues. V was cut by 9 bases and J by 4 bases, with 13 bases left in between. This chain's CDR3 is CASTRAGYEQYF. The CDR3 DNA reads TGTGCCAGTACACGTGCGGGTTACGAGCAGTACTTC.

V gene TRBV4-2 combines with J gene TRBJ2-3, with 8 bases that match TRBD2. Germline CDR1 and CDR2: LGHNA and YNFKEQ. CDR3 length: 16 amino acids. V lost 0 bases, J lost 6 bases, and 8 bases stayed unmatched. DNA for the CDR3: TGTGCCAGCAGCCAAGATCGAGCGGGAGTAGTGGATACGCAGTATTTT. Encoded protein: CASSQDRAGVVDTQYF.

The DNA for the CDR3 is TGTGCCAGCAGTCTGGGAGTGTGGCTCGAGCAGTACTTC. It yields the protein CASSLGVWLEQYF. The rearrangement uses TRBV6-1 and TRBJ2-7; weak D call: TRBD2 (5 bases). The CDR3 length is 13 residues. The germline gives CDR1 MNHNS, CDR2 SASEGT. Trimming shortened V by 5 bases and J by 6 bases, and 14 bases separated the two germline ends.

The chain uses TRBV9 and TRBJ2-5, with TRBD1 identical over 7 bases. In germline, CDR1 is SGDLS, CDR2 YYNGEE. There are 16 residues in the CDR3. Trimming cost V 0 bases and J 3 bases; bases outside gene matches: 8. CDR3 residues: CASSVAFDRDKETQYF. The CDR3 coding sequence is TGTGCCAGCAGCGTAGCTTTTGACAGGGACAAAGAGACCCAGTACTTC.